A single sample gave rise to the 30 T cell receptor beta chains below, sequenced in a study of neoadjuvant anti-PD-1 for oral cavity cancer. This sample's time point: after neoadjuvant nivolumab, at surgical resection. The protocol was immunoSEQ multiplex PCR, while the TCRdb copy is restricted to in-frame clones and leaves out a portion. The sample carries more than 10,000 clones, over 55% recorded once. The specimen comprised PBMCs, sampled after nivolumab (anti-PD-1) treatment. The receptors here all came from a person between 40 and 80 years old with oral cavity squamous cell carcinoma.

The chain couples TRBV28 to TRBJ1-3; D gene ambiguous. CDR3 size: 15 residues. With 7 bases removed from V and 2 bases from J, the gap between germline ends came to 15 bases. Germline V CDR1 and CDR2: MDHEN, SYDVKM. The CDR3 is CASTPRPGTGNTIYF. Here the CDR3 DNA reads TGTGCCAGCACCCCCCGACCTGGGACTGGAAACACCATATATTTT.

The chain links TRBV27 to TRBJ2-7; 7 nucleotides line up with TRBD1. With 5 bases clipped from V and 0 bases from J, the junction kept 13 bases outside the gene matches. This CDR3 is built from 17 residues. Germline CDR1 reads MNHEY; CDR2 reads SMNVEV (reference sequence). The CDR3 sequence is CASSRNPSGTASYEQYF. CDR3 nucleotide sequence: TGTGCCAGCAGTCGTAACCCCTCCGGGACAGCCTCCTACGAGCAGTACTTC.

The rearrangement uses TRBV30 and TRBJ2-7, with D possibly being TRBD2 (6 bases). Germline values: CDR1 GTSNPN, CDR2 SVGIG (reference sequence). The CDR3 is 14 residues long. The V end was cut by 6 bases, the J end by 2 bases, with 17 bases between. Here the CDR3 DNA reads TGTGCCTGTCCCCTGGAGGGCGACCCCTACGAGCAGTACTTC. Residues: CACPLEGDPYEQYF.

CDR3 residues: CASSEVLGSSGNTIYF. DNA for the CDR3: TGTGCCAGCAGTGAAGTTCTCGGTAGCTCTGGAAACACCATATATTTT. The chain combines TRBV6-1 with TRBJ1-3; no definite D call. Germline V gene sequence: CDR1 MNHNS, CDR2 SASEGT. V dropped 1 base and J dropped 0 bases, with 10 bases sitting between them. The CDR3 is 16 amino acids.

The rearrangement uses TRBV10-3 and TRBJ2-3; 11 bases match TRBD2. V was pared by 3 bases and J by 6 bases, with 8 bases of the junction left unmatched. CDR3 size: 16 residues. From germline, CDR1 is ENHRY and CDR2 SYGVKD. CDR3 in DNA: TGTGCCATCAGTGACCAGACTAGCGGGGCGGGGGATACGCAGTATTTT. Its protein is CAISDQTSGAGDTQYF.

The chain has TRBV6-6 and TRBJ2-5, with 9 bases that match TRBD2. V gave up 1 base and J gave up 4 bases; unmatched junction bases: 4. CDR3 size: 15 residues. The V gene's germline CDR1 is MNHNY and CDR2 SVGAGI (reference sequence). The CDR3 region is CASSYFSGSRETQYF. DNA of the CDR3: TGTGCCAGCAGTTACTTTAGCGGGAGTCGAGAGACCCAGTACTTC.

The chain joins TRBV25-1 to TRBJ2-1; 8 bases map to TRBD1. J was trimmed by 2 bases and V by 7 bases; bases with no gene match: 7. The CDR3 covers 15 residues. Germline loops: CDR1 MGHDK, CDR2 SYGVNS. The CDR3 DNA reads TGTGCCAGCACCCAACAGGGGGGAACCTACAATGAGCAGTTCTTC. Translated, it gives CASTQQGGTYNEQFF.

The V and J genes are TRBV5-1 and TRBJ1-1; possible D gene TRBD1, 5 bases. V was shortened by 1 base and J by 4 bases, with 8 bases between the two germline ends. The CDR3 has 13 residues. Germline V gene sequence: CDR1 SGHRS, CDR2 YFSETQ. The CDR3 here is CASSLSRVTEAFF. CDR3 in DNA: TGCGCCAGCAGCTTGTCCAGGGTCACTGAAGCTTTCTTT.

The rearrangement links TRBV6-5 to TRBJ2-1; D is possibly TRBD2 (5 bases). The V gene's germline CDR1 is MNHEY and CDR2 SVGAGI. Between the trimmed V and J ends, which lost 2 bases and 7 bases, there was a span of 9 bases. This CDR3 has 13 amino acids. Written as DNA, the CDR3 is TGTGCCAGCAGTTACGGGGAGAGGAATGAGCAGTTCTTC. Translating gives CASSYGERNEQFF.

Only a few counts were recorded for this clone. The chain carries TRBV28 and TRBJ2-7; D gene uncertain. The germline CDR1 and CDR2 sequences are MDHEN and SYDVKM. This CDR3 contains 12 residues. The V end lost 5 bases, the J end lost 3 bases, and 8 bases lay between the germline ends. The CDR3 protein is CASSGLDYEQYF. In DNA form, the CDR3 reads TGTGCCAGCAGTGGCTTAGACTACGAGCAGTACTTC.

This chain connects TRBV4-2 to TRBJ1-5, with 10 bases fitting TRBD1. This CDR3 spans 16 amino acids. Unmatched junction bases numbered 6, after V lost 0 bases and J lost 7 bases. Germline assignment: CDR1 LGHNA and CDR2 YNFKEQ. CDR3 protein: CASSQEAGQGYQPQHF. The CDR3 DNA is TGTGCCAGCAGCCAAGAAGCGGGACAGGGGTACCAGCCCCAGCATTTT.

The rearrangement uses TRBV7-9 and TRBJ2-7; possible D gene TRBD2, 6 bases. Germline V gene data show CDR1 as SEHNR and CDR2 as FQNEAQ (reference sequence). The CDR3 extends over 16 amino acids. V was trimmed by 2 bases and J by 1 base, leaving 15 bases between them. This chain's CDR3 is CASSLLLGDWSYEQYF. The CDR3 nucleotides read TGTGCCAGCAGCTTACTCCTCGGGGACTGGTCCTACGAGCAGTACTTC.

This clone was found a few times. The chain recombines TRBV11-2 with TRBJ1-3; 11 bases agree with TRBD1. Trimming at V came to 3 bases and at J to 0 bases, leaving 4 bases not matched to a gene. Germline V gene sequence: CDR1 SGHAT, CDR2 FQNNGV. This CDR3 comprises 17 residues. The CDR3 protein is CASSFGTGGASGNTIYF. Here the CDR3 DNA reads TGTGCCAGCAGCTTCGGGACAGGGGGAGCCTCTGGAAACACCATATATTTT. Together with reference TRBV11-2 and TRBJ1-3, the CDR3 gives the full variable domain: EAGVAQSPRYKIIEKRQSVAFWCNPISGHATLYWYQQILGQGPKLLIQFQNNGVVDDSQLPKDRFSAERLKGVDSTLKIQPAKLEDSAVYLCASSFGTGGASGNTIYFGEGSWLTVV.

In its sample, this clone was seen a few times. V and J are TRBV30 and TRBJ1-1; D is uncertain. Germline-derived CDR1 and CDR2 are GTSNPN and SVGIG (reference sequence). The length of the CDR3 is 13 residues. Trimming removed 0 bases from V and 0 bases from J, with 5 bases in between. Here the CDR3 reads CAWSVQLNTEAFF. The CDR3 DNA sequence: TGTGCCTGGAGTGTACAATTGAACACTGAAGCTTTCTTT. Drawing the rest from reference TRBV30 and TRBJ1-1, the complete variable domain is SQTIHQWPATLVQPVGSPLSLECTVEGTSNPNLYWYRQAAGRGLQLLFYSVGIGQISSEVPQNLSASRPQDRQFILSSKKLLLSDSGFYLCAWSVQLNTEAFFGQGTRLTVV.

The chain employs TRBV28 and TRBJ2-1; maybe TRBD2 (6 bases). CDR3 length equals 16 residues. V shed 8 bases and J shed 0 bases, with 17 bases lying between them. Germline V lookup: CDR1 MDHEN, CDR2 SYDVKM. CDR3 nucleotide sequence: TGTGCCAGCTCGGACCTAGCGCTTAACTCCTACAATGAGCAGTTCTTC. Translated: CASSDLALNSYNEQFF.

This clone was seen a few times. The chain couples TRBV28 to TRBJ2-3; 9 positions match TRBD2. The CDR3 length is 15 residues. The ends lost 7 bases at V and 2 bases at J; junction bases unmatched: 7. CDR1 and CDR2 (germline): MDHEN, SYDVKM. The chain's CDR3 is CASNPSGGHTDTQYF. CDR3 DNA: TGTGCCAGCAATCCCAGCGGGGGGCACACAGATACGCAGTATTTT.

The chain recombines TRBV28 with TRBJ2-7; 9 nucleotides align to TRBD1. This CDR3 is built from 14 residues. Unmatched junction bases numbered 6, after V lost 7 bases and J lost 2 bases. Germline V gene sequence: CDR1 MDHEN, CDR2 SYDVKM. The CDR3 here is CASIRTGAPYEQYF. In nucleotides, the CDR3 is TGTGCCAGCATAAGGACAGGGGCCCCCTACGAGCAGTACTTC.

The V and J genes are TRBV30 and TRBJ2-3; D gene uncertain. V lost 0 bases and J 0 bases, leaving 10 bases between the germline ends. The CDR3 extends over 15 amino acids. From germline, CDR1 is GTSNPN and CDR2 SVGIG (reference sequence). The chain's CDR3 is CAWSVWQSSTDTQYF. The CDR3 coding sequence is TGTGCCTGGAGTGTATGGCAGTCTAGCACAGATACGCAGTATTTT.

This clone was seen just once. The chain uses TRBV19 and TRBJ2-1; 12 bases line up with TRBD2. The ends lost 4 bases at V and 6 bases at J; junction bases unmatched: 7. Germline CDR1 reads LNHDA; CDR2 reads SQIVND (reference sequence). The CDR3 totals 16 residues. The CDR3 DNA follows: TGTGCCAGTAGTACCCTACTAGCGGGAGGCCTCAATGAGCAGTTCTTC. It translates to CASSTLLAGGLNEQFF.

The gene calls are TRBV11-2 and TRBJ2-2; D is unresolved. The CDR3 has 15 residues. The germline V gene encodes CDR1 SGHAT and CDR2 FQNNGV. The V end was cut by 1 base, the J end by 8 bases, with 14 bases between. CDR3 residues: CASSLVLGQWGELFF. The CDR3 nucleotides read TGTGCCAGCAGCTTAGTCCTAGGCCAATGGGGGGAGCTGTTTTTT.

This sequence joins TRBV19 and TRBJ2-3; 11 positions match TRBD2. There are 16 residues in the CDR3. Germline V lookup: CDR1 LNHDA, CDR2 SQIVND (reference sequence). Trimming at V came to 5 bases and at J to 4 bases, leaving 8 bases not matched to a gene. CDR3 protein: CASSPVLAGVSDTQYF. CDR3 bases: TGTGCCAGTAGTCCCGTACTAGCGGGAGTCTCAGATACGCAGTATTTT.

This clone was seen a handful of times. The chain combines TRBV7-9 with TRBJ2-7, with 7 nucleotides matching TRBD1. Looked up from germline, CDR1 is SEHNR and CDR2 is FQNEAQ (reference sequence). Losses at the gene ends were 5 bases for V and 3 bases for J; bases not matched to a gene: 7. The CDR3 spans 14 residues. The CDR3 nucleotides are TGTGCCAGCAGCAGCCGGGACAGCGTCTACGAGCAGTACTTC. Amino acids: CASSSRDSVYEQYF. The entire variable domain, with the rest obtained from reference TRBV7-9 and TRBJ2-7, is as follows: DTGVSQNPRHKITKRGQNVTFRCDPISEHNRLYWYRQTLGQGPEFLTYFQNEAQLEKSRLLSDRFSAERPKGSFSTLEIQRTEQGDSAMYLCASSSRDSVYEQYFGPGTRLTVT.

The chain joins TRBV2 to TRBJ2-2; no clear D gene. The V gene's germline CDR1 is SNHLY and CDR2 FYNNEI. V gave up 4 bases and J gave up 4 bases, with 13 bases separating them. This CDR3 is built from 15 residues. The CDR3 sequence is CASSGEVVITGELFF. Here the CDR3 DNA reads TGTGCCAGCAGTGGAGAGGTTGTAATCACCGGGGAGCTGTTTTTT.

The CDR3 here is CASSLWSGQSNQPQHF. In DNA form, the CDR3 reads TGTGCCAGCAGCTTGTGGTCCGGACAGAGCAATCAGCCCCAGCATTTT. The gene calls are TRBV5-8 and TRBJ1-5; maybe TRBD1 (6 bases). Germline V gives CDR1 SGHTS, CDR2 YDEGEE. The CDR3 length is 16 residues. Trimming took 1 base from V and 1 from J, leaving 12 bases between them.

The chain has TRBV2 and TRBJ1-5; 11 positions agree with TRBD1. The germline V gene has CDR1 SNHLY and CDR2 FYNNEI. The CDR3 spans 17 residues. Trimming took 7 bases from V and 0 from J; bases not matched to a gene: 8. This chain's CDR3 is CASTGTGGSYSNQPQHF. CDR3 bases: TGTGCCAGCACCGGGACAGGGGGTTCCTATAGCAATCAGCCCCAGCATTTT.

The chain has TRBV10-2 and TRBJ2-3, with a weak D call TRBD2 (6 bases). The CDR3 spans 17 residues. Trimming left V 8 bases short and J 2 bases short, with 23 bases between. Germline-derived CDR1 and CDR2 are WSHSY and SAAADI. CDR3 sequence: CASGAATGLSITDTQYF. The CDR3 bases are TGCGCCAGCGGGGCCGCAACGGGACTCTCCATCACAGATACGCAGTATTTT.

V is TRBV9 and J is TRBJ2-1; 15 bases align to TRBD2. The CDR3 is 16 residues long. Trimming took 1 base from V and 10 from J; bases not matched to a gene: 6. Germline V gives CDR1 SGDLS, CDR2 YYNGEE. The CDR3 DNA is TGTGCCAGCAGCGTAACCGGACTAGCGGGAGGGCGGGAGCAGTTCTTC. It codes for CASSVTGLAGGREQFF.

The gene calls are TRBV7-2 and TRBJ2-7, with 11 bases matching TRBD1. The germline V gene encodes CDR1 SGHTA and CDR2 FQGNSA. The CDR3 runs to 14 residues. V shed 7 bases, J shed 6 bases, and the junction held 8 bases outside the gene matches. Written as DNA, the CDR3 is TGTGCCAGCAACTGGGCCGGGACAGGGGGCGAGCAGTACTTC. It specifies CASNWAGTGGEQYF.

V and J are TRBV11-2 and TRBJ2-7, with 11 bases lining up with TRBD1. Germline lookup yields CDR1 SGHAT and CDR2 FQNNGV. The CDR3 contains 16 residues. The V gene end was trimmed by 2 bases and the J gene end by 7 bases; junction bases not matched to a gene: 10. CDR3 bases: TGTGCCAGCAGCTTAATACCCGGACAGGGGGCGAATGAGCAGTACTTC. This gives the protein CASSLIPGQGANEQYF. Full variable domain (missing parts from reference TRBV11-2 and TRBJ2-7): EAGVAQSPRYKIIEKRQSVAFWCNPISGHATLYWYQQILGQGPKLLIQFQNNGVVDDSQLPKDRFSAERLKGVDSTLKIQPAKLEDSAVYLCASSLIPGQGANEQYFGPGTRLTVT.

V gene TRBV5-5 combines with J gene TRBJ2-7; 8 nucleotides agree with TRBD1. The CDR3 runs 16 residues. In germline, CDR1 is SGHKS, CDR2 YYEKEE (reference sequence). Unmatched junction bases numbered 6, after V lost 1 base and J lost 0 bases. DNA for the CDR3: TGTGCCAGCAGCTTGTTGGCGGGACAGGCCTCCTACGAGCAGTACTTC. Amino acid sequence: CASSLLAGQASYEQYF.